The clone carrying this TCR beta chain has just one count. This sample stems from a study of blood T cell repertoires in COVID-19. Study background: The United States, Italy and Spain supplied acute and convalescent COVID-19 samples. Sources were T cells, B-cell-depleted T cells, or PBMCs; the material itself was cDNA or gDNA.

CDR1 and CDR2 from the germline V gene are LNHDA and SQIVND (reference sequence). The CDR3 loop spans 12 amino acids. V gave up 5 bases and J gave up 9 bases; unmatched junction bases: 5. Only in-frame clones appear in the TCRdb table, and some are missing; sequencing was by immunoSEQ multiplex PCR. The sample carries fewer than 250,000 clones, approximately 86% recorded once. This receptor was obtained from a man aged 60-69 years with acute or convalescent COVID-19. The specimen sequenced was peripheral blood. J is TRBJ2-5 and V is TRBV19; 8 bases are shared with TRBD1. CDR3 in amino acids: CASSLHRGAQYF. The CDR3 nucleotides are TGTGCCAGTAGTCTACACAGGGGGGCCCAGTACTTC.